This record concerns one T cell receptor (beta chain) sequence. Its antigen remains unidentified. The data are from a study of cytomegalovirus exposure and HLA in healthy donors. Amplification used 60 Vbeta primers and 13 Jbeta primers. TCRdb keeps only in-frame clones here, not all; method: immunoSEQ multiplex PCR. The data show 150,000 to 200,000 clones, around 86% seen once. Study outcomes and limitations: The authors confirmed in vitro that three CMV-associated chains were specific for CMV antigens. Among donors in an Asian-associated ancestry cluster, a later analysis reportedly found fewer N-insertions than the roughly 700-donor mean.

Trimming removed 6 bases from V and 4 bases from J, with 15 bases in between. In germline, CDR1 is KGHSH, CDR2 LQKENI. The CDR3 has 14 amino acids. Sequenced material: PBMCs. The V and J genes are TRBV18 and TRBJ1-2; maybe TRBD1 (5 bases). This receptor was obtained from a young woman in good health and CMV-seronegative. In DNA form, the CDR3 reads TGTGCCAGCTCCCCGACGACAGACCTCTATGGCTACACCTTC. The encoded protein is CASSPTTDLYGYTF.